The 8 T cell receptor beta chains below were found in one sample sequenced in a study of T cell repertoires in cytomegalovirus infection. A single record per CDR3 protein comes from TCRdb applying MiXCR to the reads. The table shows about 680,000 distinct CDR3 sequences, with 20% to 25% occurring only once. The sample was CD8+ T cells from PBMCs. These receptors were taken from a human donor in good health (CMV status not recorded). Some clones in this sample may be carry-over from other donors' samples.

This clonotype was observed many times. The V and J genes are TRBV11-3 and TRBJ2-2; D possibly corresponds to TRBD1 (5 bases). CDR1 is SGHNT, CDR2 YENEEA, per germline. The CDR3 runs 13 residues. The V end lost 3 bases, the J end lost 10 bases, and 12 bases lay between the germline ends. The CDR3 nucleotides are TGTGCCAGCAGCTTCGCACTTGGGGCGGAGCTGTTTTTT. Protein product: CASSFALGAELFF. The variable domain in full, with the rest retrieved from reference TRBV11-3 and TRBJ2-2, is EAGVVQSPRYKIIEKKQPVAFWCNPISGHNTLYWYLQNLGQGPELLIRYENEEAVDDSQLPKDRFSAERLKGVDSTLKIQPAELGDSAVYLCASSFALGAELFFGEGSRLTVL.

CDR3 amino acids: CASAFGSGEQYF. The CDR3 DNA follows: TGCGCCAGCGCTTTCGGGTCTGGCGAGCAGTACTTC. The chain uses TRBV10-1 and TRBJ2-7; D is uncertain. CDR3 length: 12 amino acids. Germline CDR1 WNHNN, CDR2 SYGVQD (reference sequence). Trimming cost V 8 bases and J 6 bases, with 14 bases left between them.

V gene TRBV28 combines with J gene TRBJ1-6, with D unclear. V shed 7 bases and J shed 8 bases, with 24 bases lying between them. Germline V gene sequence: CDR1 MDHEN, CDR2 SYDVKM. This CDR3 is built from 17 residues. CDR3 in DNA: TGTGCCAGCAATTCCCTGGGGATGGAGGGTGTTTATTCACCCCTCCACTTT. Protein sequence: CASNSLGMEGVYSPLHF.

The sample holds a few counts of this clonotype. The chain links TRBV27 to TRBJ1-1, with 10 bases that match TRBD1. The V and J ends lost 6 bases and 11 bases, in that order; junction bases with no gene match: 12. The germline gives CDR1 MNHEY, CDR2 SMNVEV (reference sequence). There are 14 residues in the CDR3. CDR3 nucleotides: TGTGCCAGCAGGCAGACAGGGGGCGCAGTTGGCGCTTTCTTT. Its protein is CASRQTGGAVGAFF.

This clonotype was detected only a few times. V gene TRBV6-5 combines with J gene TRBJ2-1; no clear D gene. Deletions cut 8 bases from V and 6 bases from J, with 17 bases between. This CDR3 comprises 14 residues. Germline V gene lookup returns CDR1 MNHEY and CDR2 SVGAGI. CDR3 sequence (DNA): TGTGCCAGCTCCGACGGGCCCTACGGCAATGAGCAGTTCTTC. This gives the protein CASSDGPYGNEQFF.

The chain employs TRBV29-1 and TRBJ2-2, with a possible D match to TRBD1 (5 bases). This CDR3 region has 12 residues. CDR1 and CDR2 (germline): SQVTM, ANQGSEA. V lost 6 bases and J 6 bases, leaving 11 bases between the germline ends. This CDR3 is CSVPKGSGELFF. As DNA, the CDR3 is TGCAGCGTACCCAAGGGGTCCGGGGAGCTGTTTTTT.

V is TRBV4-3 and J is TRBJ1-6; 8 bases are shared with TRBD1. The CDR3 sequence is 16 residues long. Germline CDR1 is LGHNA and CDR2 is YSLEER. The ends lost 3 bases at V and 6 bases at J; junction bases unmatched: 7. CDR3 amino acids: CASSHRQGSLNSPLHF. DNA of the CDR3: TGCGCCAGCAGCCACCGACAGGGGTCCCTTAATTCACCCCTCCACTTT.

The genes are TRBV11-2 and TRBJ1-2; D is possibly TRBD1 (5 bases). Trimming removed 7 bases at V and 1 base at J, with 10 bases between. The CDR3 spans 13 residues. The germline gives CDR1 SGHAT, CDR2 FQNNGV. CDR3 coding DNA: TGTGCCAGCACCCTTGGGGGTAACTATGGCTACACCTTC. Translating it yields CASTLGGNYGYTF.